The 8 T cell receptor beta chains below were found in one sample sequenced in a study of long-term antiretroviral therapy in people with HIV. The run of the v3.0 immunoSEQ assay was at survey level. TCRdb keeps only in-frame clones here, not all; method: immunoSEQ multiplex PCR. The table records about 28,000 clones, over 90% of them present only once. The sample consisted of unsorted PBMCs, taken roughly 6.3 years after starting antiretroviral therapy. Receptors were obtained from a man aged 30-40 years with HIV.

V gene TRBV6-5 combines with J gene TRBJ2-7; a possible D gene is TRBD2 (5 bases). Germline V CDR1 and CDR2: MNHEY, SVGAGI. V was trimmed by 0 bases and J by 1 base, leaving 7 bases between them. This CDR3 comprises 14 residues. The CDR3 sequence: CASSYSRGSYEQYF. DNA for the CDR3: TGTGCCAGCAGTTACTCGCGCGGGTCCTACGAGCAGTACTTC.

The rearrangement joins TRBV19 to TRBJ1-4; possibly TRBD1 for D (5 bases). Per the germline V gene, CDR1 is LNHDA and CDR2 is SQIVND (reference sequence). V was trimmed by 10 bases and J by 5 bases, leaving 14 bases between them. The CDR3 consists of 13 residues. CDR3: CATVQRGNEKLFF. The CDR3 nucleotides read TGTGCCACCGTCCAAAGGGGAAATGAAAAACTGTTTTTT.

The chain combines TRBV5-5 with TRBJ2-3; D possibly matches TRBD1 or TRBD2 (6 bases each). This CDR3 contains 15 residues. V was shortened by 7 bases and J by 0 bases, with 15 bases between the two germline ends. Germline V CDR1 and CDR2: SGHKS, YYEKEE (reference sequence). CDR3 sequence: CASLEGTSSTDTQYF. The CDR3 nucleotides are TGTGCCAGCTTGGAGGGGACATCTAGCACAGATACGCAGTATTTT.

The rearrangement joins TRBV2 to TRBJ1-2; D unclear. The V end was cut by 10 bases, the J end by 5 bases, with 17 bases between. CDR3 length equals 13 residues. CDR1 is SNHLY and CDR2 is FYNNEI in the germline V gene. CDR3 DNA sequence: TGTGCCACCTACTTAGATGGCAGATATGGCTACACCTTC. This encodes CATYLDGRYGYTF.

This clone was recorded once. V is TRBV4-1 and J is TRBJ1-5; 9 nucleotides match TRBD1. The CDR3 has 15 amino acids. CDR1 MGHRA and CDR2 YSYEKL come from the germline V gene. Trimming at V came to 0 bases and at J to 6 bases, leaving 3 bases not matched to a gene. This chain's CDR3 is CASSQEPTGGQPQHF. CDR3 nucleotide sequence: TGCGCCAGCAGCCAAGAACCGACAGGGGGTCAGCCCCAGCATTTT.

The chain couples TRBV18 to TRBJ2-4, with D tentatively TRBD1 (6 bases). Germline V gene lookup returns CDR1 KGHSH and CDR2 LQKENI. The CDR3 extends over 15 amino acids. The germline V and J ends were trimmed by 3 bases and 10 bases, with 19 bases remaining between them. The CDR3 spells CASSPDVGSGVIQYF. CDR3 DNA: TGTGCCAGCTCACCTGACGTGGGGTCAGGGGTAATTCAGTACTTC.

The chain joins TRBV12-2 to TRBJ2-2; no DNA check was done on the table's D call, TRBD1. TRBV12-2 is given as a pseudogene. The CDR3 consists of 18 residues. CDR3 protein: CASRLAVQGGRITGELFF. The CDR3 coding sequence is TGTGCAAGTCGCTTAGCCGTGCAGGGCGGACGCATCACCGGGGAGCTGTTTTTT.

V usage is TRBV19 and J usage is TRBJ2-3; possible D gene TRBD2, 6 bases. The ends were cut back, 5 bases at V and 4 bases at J, with 16 bases in the middle. Germline assignment: CDR1 LNHDA and CDR2 SQIVND (reference sequence). The CDR3 consists of 15 residues. CDR3 sequence: CASSAGLRRADTQYF. CDR3 coding DNA: TGTGCCAGTAGTGCAGGGTTGAGGAGGGCAGATACGCAGTATTTT.